The rows below give T cell receptor beta chains drawn from one sample of a study of T-cell reconstitution after alpha-beta-depleted transplantation in children. TCRdb analysed the PCR reads with MiXCR anew, one entry per CDR3 protein. The sample contains around 700,000 distinct CDR3 sequences, around 14% of which appear only once. The sample consisted of PBMCs, taken before TCRalphabeta/CD19-depleted stem cell transplant. All receptors derive from a girl aged 2 to 9 with congenital amegakaryocytic thrombocytopenia, due to receive a stem cell transplant. Each CDR3 is given with its conserved first and last residue. Each record gives: D gene, clone size, J gene, V gene, CDR3 protein, CDR3 DNA. The D gene is left open where the match is weak. Clone size, where shown, is once, few, many, or a class for clones that have expanded.

NA,many,TRBJ2-7,TRBV12-3/TRBV12-4,CASSLGGGEKRYEQYF,TGTGCCAGCAGTTTAGGTGGAGGGGAAAAACGCTACGAGCAGTACTTC
NA,NA,TRBJ1-1,TRBV7-9,CASTHGGQGTEAFF,TGTGCCAGCACCCACGGAGGGCAGGGAACTGAAGCTTTCTTT
NA,many,TRBJ1-1,TRBV6-1,CASNLDPNTEAFF,TGTGCCAGCAACCTTGACCCGAACACTGAAGCTTTCTTT
TRBD2,many,TRBJ2-7,TRBV5-1,CATRTVFSGRSYEQYF,TGCGCCACCAGGACGGTTTTTAGCGGGAGATCCTACGAGCAGTACTTC
TRBD2,few,TRBJ2-1,TRBV11-1,CASSTTSGFVEQFF,TGTGCCAGCAGCACCACTAGCGGCTTTGTTGAGCAGTTCTTC
NA,NA,TRBJ1-1,TRBV5-6,CAISPRLGFAEAFF,TGTGCCATCAGCCCTCGGCTGGGCTTCGCTGAAGCTTTCTTT
NA,many,TRBJ1-6,TRBV5-1,CASSLDRSNSPLHF,TGCGCCAGCAGCTTGGATCGTTCCAATTCACCCCTCCACTTT
TRBD1,NA,TRBJ2-5,TRBV20-1,CSARGTGIKETQYF,TGCAGTGCTAGGGGGACAGGGATAAAAGAGACCCAGTACTTC
NA,few,TRBJ2-2,TRBV5-1,CASSLDGWDTGELFF,TGCGCCAGCAGCCTCGATGGATGGGACACCGGGGAGCTGTTTTTT
TRBD2,NA,TRBJ2-3,TRBV30,CAWRLAGLTDTQYF,TGTGCCTGGAGGCTAGCGGGCCTCACAGATACGCAGTATTTT
NA,many,TRBJ2-5,TRBV12-3/TRBV12-4,CASSLRRQETQYF,TGTGCCAGCAGTTTGAGGCGACAAGAGACCCAGTACTTC
TRBD2,many,TRBJ2-1,TRBV6-1,CASSPPTSGRAEQFF,TGTGCCAGCAGCCCCCCGACTAGCGGGAGGGCTGAGCAGTTCTTC
NA,NA,TRBJ2-1,TRBV7-2,CASSIDPNEQFF,TGTGCCAGCAGCATAGATCCGAATGAGCAGTTCTTC
NA,few,TRBJ2-5,TRBV7-9,CASRQPTGTQETQYF,TGTGCCAGCAGACAACCAACCGGGACTCAAGAGACCCAGTACTTC
NA,few,TRBJ1-4,TRBV6-4,CASSATRNEKLFF,TGTGCCAGCAGTGCCACCAGAAATGAAAAACTGTTTTTT
NA,few,TRBJ2-1,TRBV12-3/TRBV12-4,CASSPASESINEQFF,TGTGCCAGCAGCCCCGCATCCGAAAGTATCAATGAGCAGTTCTTC
TRBD2,NA,TRBJ2-2,TRBV5-1,CASSMGLAGRVTGELFF,TGCGCCAGCAGCATGGGACTAGCGGGACGGGTTACCGGGGAGCTGTTTTTT
TRBD2,NA,TRBJ2-5,TRBV20-1,CSATGPSGRWEETQYF,TGCAGTGCCACGGGCCCTAGCGGGAGATGGGAAGAGACCCAGTACTTC